This T cell receptor (beta chain) was profiled in a study of cytomegalovirus exposure and HLA in healthy donors. Unmatched junction bases numbered 7, after V lost 7 bases and J lost 5 bases. CDR1 is SQVTM and CDR2 is ANQGSEA in the germline V gene. The CDR3 sequence is 12 residues long. The PCR made use of 60 Vbeta and 13 Jbeta primers. Clones were sequenced by immunoSEQ multiplex PCR, and TCRdb holds only the in-frame ones, with some missing. The sample gives roughly 80,000 clones, around three quarters of which show up once; nearly 3.5% is in the top ten. This clone was seen only a few times. The sequence was obtained from a man aged 35-49 years in good health and CMV-seronegative. Input material: PBMCs. The gene calls are TRBV29-1 and TRBJ1-1; TRBD1 agrees at 7 bases. The DNA of the CDR3 is TGCAGCGGCTCAGGGGGTGGGACTGAAGCTTTCTTT. Protein product: CSGSGGGTEAFF.